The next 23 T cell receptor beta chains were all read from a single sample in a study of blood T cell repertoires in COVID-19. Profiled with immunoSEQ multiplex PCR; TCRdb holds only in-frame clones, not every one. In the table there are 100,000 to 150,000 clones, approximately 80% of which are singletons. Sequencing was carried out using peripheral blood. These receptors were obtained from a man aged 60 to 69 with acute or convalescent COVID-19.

This CDR3 is CASSPVASGRSRDEQFF. The CDR3 DNA reads as TGTGCCAGCAGCCCAGTAGCTAGCGGGAGATCTAGGGATGAGCAGTTCTTC. V usage is TRBV7-3 and J usage is TRBJ2-1; TRBD2 matches 10 bases. Germline loops: CDR1 SGHTA, CDR2 FQGTGA. The CDR3 loop spans 17 amino acids. J was trimmed by 8 bases and V by 5 bases; bases with no gene match: 15.

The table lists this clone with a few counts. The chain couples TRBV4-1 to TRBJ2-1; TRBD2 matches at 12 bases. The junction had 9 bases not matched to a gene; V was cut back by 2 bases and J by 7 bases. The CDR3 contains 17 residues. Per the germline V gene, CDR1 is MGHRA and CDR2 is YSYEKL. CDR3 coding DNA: TGCGCCAGCAGCCAAACCCTGGGGCTAGCGGGAGGGAATGAGCAGTTCTTC. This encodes CASSQTLGLAGGNEQFF.

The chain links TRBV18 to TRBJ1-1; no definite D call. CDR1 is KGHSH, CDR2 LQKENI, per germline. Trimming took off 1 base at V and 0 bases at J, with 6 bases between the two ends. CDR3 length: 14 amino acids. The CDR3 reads CASSPLAVNTEAFF. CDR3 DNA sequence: TGTGCCAGCTCACCACTGGCTGTGAACACTGAAGCTTTCTTT.

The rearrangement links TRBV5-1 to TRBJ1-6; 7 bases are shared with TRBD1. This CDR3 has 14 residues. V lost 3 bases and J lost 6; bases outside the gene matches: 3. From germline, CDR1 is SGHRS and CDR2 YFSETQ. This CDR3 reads CASSSRQGNSPLHF. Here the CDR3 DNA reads TGCGCCAGCAGCTCCCGACAGGGTAATTCACCCCTCCACTTT.

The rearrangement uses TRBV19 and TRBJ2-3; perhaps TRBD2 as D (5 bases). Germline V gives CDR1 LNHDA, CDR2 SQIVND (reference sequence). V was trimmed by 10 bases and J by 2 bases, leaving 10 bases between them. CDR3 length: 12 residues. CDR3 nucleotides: TGTGCCACTCGAGGGTCCACAGATACGCAGTATTTT. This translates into CATRGSTDTQYF.

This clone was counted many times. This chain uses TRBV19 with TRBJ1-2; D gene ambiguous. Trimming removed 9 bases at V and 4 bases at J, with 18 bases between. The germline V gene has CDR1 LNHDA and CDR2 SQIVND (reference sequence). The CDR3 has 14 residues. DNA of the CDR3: TGTGCCAGCAATACCCGCGGAGCTGTCTATGGCTACACCTTC. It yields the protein CASNTRGAVYGYTF.

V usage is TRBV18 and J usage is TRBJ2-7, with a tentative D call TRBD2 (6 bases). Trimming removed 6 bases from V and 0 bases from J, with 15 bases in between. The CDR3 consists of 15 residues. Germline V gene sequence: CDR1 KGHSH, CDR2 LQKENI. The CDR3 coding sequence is TGTGCCAGCTCTGGCGGGGCAGGGAGCTCCTACGAGCAGTACTTC. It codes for CASSGGAGSSYEQYF.

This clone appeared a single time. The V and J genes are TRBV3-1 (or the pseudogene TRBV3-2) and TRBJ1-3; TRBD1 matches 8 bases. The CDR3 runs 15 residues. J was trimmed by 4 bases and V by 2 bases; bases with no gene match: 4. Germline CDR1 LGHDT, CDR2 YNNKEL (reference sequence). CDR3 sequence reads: CASSQLGTGGNTIYF. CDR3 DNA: TGTGCCAGCAGCCAACTGGGGACAGGCGGAAACACCATATATTTT.

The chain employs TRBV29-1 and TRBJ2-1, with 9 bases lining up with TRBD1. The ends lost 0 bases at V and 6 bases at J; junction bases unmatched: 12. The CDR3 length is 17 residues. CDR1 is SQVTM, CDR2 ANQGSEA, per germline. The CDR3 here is CSVEEFSNRGRGNEQFF. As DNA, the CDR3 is TGCAGCGTTGAAGAATTTTCGAACAGGGGGCGAGGCAATGAGCAGTTCTTC.

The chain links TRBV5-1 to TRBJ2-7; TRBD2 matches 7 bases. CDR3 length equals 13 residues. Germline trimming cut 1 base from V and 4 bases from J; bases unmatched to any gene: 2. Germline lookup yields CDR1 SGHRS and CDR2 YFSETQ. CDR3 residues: CASSLKREYEQYF. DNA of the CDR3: TGCGCCAGCAGCTTGAAGCGGGAATACGAGCAGTACTTC.

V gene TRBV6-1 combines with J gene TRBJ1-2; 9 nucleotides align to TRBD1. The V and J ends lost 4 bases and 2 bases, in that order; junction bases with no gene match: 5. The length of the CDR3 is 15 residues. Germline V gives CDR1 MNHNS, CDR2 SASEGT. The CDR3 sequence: CASSAKTGGNYGYTF. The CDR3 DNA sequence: TGTGCCAGCAGTGCGAAAACAGGGGGCAACTATGGCTACACCTTC.

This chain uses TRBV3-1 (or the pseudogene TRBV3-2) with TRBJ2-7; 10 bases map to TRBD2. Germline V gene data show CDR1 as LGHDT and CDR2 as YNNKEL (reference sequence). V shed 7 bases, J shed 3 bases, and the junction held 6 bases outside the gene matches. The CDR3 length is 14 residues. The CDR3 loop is CASTPSGGSYEQYF. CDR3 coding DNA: TGTGCCAGCACCCCTAGCGGGGGAAGCTACGAGCAGTACTTC.

The CDR3 spells CASTVGQGSSPLHF. As DNA, the CDR3 is TGTGCCAGCACTGTGGGACAGGGAAGTTCACCCCTCCACTTT. The rearrangement joins TRBV28 to TRBJ1-6; 9 nucleotides line up with TRBD1. This CDR3 spans 14 amino acids. J lost 9 bases, V lost 7 bases, and 7 bases had no gene match. Germline CDR1 MDHEN, CDR2 SYDVKM.

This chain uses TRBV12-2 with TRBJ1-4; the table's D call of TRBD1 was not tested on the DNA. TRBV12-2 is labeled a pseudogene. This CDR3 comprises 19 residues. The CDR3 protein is CASRLEVEGRGALSEKLFF. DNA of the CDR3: TGTGCAAGTCGCTTAGAGGTCGAGGGCAGGGGGGCTCTAAGTGAAAAACTGTTTTTT.

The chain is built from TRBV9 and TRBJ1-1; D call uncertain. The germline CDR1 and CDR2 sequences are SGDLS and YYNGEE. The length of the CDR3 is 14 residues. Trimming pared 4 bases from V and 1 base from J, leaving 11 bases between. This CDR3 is CASSPGLGNTEAFF. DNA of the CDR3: TGTGCCAGCAGCCCAGGCTTGGGGAACACTGAAGCTTTCTTT.

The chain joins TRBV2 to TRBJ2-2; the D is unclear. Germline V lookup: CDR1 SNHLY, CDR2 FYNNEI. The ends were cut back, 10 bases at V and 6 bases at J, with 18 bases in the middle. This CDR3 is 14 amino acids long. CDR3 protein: CATRRIGEPGELFF. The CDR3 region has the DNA TGTGCCACCAGACGGATTGGAGAACCCGGGGAGCTGTTTTTT.

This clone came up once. The CDR3 region is CSAQPGYEQYF. The CDR3 DNA sequence: TGCAGTGCACAGCCCGGCTACGAGCAGTACTTC. This rearrangement joins TRBV20-1 to TRBJ2-7; no reliable D call. Germline V gene data show CDR1 as DFQATT and CDR2 as SNEGSKA (reference sequence). The CDR3 has 11 amino acids. Trimming shortened V by 6 bases and J by 3 bases, and 9 bases separated the two germline ends.

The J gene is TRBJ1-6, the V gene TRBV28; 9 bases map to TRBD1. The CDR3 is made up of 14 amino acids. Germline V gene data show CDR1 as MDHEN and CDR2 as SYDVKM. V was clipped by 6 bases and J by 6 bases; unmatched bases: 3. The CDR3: CASRQQGANSPLHF. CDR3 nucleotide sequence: TGTGCCAGCAGACAACAGGGGGCTAATTCACCCCTCCACTTT.

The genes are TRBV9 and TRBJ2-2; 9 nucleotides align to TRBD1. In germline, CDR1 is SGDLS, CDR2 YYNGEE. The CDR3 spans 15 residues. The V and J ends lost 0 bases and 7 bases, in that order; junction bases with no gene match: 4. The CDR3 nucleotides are TGTGCCAGCAGCGTAGGCGGGACAGGGATCGGGGAGCTGTTTTTT. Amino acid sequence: CASSVGGTGIGELFF.

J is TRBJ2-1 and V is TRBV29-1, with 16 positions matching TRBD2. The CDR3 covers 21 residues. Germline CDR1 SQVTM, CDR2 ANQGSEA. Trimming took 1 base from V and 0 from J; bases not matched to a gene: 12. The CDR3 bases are TGCAGCGTTGAAGGGGGACTAGCGGGAGGGCTATCGTGGGACTCCTACAATGAGCAGTTCTTC. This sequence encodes CSVEGGLAGGLSWDSYNEQFF.

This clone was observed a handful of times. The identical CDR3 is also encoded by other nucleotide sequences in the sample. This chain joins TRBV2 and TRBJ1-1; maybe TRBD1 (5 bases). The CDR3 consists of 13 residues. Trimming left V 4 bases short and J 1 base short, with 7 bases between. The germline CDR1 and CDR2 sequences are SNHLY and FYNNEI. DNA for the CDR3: TGTGCCAGCAGTGGCCAGGGGAACACTGAAGCTTTCTTT. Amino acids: CASSGQGNTEAFF.

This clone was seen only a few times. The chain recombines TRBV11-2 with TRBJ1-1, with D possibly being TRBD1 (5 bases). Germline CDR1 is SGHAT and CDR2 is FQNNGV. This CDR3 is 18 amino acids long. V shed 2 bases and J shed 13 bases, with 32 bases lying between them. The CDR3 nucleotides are TGTGCCAGCAGCTTATGGGGCGTCTCACGATTCACCACACTGAAGCTTTTCTTT. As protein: CASSLWGVSRFTTLKLFF.

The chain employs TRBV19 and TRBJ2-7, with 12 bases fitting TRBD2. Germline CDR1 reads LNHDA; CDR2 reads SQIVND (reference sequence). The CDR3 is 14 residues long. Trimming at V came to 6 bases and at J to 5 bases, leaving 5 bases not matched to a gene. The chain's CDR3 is CASRPGLAGHEQYF. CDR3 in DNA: TGTGCCAGTAGGCCGGGACTAGCGGGCCACGAGCAGTACTTC.